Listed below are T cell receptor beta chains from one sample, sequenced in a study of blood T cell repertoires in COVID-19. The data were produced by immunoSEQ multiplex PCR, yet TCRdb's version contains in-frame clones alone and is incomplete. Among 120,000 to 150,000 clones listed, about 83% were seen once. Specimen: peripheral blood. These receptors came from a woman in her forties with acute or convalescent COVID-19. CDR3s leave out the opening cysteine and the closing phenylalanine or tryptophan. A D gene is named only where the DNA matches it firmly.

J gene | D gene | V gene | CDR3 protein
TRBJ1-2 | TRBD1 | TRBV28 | ASSSAGGRGYT
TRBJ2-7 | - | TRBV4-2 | ASSQDPASGYEQY
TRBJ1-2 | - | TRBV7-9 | ASNPWEGRTNYGYT
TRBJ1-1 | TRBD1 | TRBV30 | AWSFGTGVDEAF
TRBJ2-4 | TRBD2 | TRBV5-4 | ASSFGGTSGINIQY
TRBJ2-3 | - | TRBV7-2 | ASSLAGASTDTQY
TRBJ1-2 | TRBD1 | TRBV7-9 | ASSIRQGYGYT
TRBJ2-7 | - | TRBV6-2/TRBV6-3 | ASSPSESGEQY
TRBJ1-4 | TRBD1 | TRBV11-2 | ASSSQGGNEKLF
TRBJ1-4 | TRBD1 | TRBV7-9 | ASSLAITGGEKLF
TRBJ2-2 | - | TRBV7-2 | ASSLARRRVNTGELF
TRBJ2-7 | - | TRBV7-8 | ASSFEEGYTYEQY
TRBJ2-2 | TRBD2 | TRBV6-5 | ASEVGGGATGELF
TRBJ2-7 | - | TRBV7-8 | ASSFTQYYEQY
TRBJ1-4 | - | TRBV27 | ASSLGGGVKLF
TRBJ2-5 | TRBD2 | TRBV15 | ATSRGKLAGDKRETQY
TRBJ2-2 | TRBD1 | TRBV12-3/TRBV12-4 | ASSTQGAGELF
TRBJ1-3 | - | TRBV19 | ASSKDSSGNTIY
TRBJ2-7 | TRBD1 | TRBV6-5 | ASSYGQGGYEQY
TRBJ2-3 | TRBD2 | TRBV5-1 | ASRAVAGVSSDTQY
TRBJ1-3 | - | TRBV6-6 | ASSYDSLSSGNTIY
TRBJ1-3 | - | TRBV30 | AWSGSSSGNTIY
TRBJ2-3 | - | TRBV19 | ASSIRGGGQGDTQY
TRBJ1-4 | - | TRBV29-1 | SVESGASEKLF
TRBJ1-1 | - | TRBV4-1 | ASSPLGVRGGTEAF
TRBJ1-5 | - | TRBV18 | ASSPAGNQPQH
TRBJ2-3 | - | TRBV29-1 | STPGRDRTDTQY
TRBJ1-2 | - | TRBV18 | ASSPGAGYGYT
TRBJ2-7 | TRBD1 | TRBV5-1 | ASSESGGLYEQY
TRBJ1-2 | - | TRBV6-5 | ASTISPTTAYGYT
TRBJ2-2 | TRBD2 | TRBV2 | ASIPSGGATGELF
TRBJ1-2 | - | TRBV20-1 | SASGGPWFYGYT
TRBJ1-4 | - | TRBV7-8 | AILNSTNEKLF
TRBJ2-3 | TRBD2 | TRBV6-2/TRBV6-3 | ASSYSLLAGQTDTQY
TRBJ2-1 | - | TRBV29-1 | SVERLQGPSNNEQF
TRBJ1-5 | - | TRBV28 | ASSSYSGAQH
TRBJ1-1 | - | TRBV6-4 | ASRGEGDSTEAF
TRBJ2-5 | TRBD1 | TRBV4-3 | ASSQDQITTGVETQY
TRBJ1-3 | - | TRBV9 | ASSSQAGFSGNTIY
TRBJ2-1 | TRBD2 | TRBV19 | ASSISGGYEQF
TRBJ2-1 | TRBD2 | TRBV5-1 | ASSVGLAGRKGSPYNEQF
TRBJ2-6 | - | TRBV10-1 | ASSEKAGETSGANVLT
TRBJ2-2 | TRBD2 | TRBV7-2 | ASSFTGGSLTGELF
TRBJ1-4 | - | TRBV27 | ASSVVLATNEKLF
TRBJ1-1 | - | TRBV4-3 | ASSQDWQGYTEAF
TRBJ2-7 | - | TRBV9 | ASSVTESYEQY
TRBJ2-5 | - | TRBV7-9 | ASSQAQGTQY
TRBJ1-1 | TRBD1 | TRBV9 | ASSPRDRVNTEAF
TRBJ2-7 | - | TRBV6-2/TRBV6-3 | ASSYSREGTGQY
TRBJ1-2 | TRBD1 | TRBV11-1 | ASSSPSRDRGHGYT
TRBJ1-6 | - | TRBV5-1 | ASSLGAGTQGSSPLH